The rows below give T cell receptor beta chains drawn from one sample of a study of cytomegalovirus exposure and HLA in healthy donors. Produced via immunoSEQ multiplex PCR; TCRdb's table is partial and in-frame only. Here the sample spans under 150,000 clones, 80% to 85% being singletons. Material for sequencing was PBMCs. These receptor sequences come from a man aged 18 to 30 in good health and CMV-seronegative. The CDR3 runs from the conserved cysteine through the conserved F or W. D genes are given only for firm matches. Part of the rows lack a size; the others show once, few, many or a class for expanded clones.

length | size | D | J | V | DNA | CDR3
11 | once | . | TRBJ2-3 | TRBV29-1 | TGCAGCGTTCCCCGGGCAGATACGCAGTATTTT | CSVPRADTQYF
12 | . | TRBD1 | TRBJ1-2 | TRBV11-2 | TGTGCCAGCAGCTCGGCAGGGGGAGGCTACACCTTC | CASSSAGGGYTF
12 | . | TRBD1 | TRBJ1-2 | TRBV9 | TGTGCCAGCATGGACAGGGCAAGTGGCTACACCTTC | CASMDRASGYTF
14 | . | . | TRBJ1-2 | TRBV25-1 | TGTGCCAGCAGTGAAAGCGGAGGCAGCTATGGCTACACCTTC | CASSESGGSYGYTF
14 | . | . | TRBJ1-2 | TRBV6-6 | TGTGCCAGCAGCATCACCCAGGGAGGCTATGGCTACACCTTC | CASSITQGGYGYTF
14 | . | . | TRBJ1-5 | TRBV21-1 | TGTGCCAGCAGCTTACAGGGATCGGTTCAGCCCCAGCATTTT | CASSLQGSVQPQHF
15 | once | . | TRBJ1-5 | TRBV5-1 | TGCGCCAGCAGCTTGGGGCAGGGGTTGGGTCAGCCCCAGCATTTT | CASSLGQGLGQPQHF
12 | . | TRBD1 | TRBJ2-7 | TRBV6-1 | TGTGCCAGCAATCTACAGGGGGACGAGCAGTACTTC | CASNLQGDEQYF
15 | . | TRBD1 | TRBJ2-2 | TRBV7-9 | TGTGCCAGCAGGGAACCGGGACAGGGAGTCGGGGAGCTGTTTTTT | CASREPGQGVGELFF
15 | . | . | TRBJ2-7 | TRBV5-8 | TGTGCCAGCAGCCCGGGGGACAGCGGCTCCTACGAGCAGTACTTC | CASSPGDSGSYEQYF
15 | . | TRBD1 | TRBJ2-7 | TRBV5-4 | TGTGCCAGCAGCCCCCGGACAGGTTCATCCTACGAGCAGTACTTC | CASSPRTGSSYEQYF
14 | once | TRBD1 | TRBJ1-1 | TRBV11-2 | TGTGCCAGCAGCCAGACAGGGACGAACACTGAAGCTTTCTTT | CASSQTGTNTEAFF
14 | . | TRBD1 | TRBJ1-2 | TRBV9 | TGTGCCAGCAGCGTAGGAGACAGGGACCCTGGCTACACCTTC | CASSVGDRDPGYTF
14 | . | . | TRBJ1-1 | TRBV25-1 | TGTGCCAGCAGGGGAACAGGGTTAGGCACTGAAGCTTTCTTT | CASRGTGLGTEAFF
14 | . | TRBD1 | TRBJ1-1 | TRBV9 | TGTGCCAGCAGCGCCGCAACAGGGGGCACTGAAGCTTTCTTT | CASSAATGGTEAFF
11 | . | . | TRBJ1-2 | TRBV7-9 | TGTGCCAGCAGCCCGGGGGATGGCTACACCTTC | CASSPGDGYTF
14 | . | TRBD1 | TRBJ2-1 | TRBV7-7 | TGTGCCAGCAGCTTAGAGAACAGGGGGAATGAGCAGTTCTTC | CASSLENRGNEQFF
13 | once | . | TRBJ1-1 | TRBV27 | TGTGCCAGCCCGACAGGCCGGAACACTGAAGCTTTCTTT | CASPTGRNTEAFF
14 | . | . | TRBJ2-5 | TRBV19 | TGTGCCAGTAGTTCGCAGGGGGGACAAGAGACCCAGTACTTC | CASSSQGGQETQYF
11 | few | . | TRBJ2-7 | TRBV20-1 | TGCAGTGCCGCCGACAACTACGAGCAGTACTTC | CSAADNYEQYF
11 | . | . | TRBJ1-2 | TRBV25-1 | TGTGCCAGCAGTGACGGGTCTGGCTACACCTTC | CASSDGSGYTF
16 | . | TRBD2 | TRBJ2-7 | TRBV4-1 | TGCGCCAGCAGCCAAGATGGAGCGGGGGGCGGGTACGAGCAGTACTTC | CASSQDGAGGGYEQYF